The TCR beta chain under discussion was sequenced for a study of T cell responses to AZD1222 COVID-19 vaccine. Remarks on this clone: Its antigen remains unidentified.

Regarding the study as a whole: Mostly white British, mostly female donors; authors suggested clonal diversity may be underestimated. The reported proportion of spike-specific TCRs targeting unmutated variant regions was nearly half. Two AZD1222 doses significantly raised spike-specific TCR breadth and depth over controls.

The table came from immunoSEQ multiplex PCR; TCRdb's copy has only in-frame clones and leaves some out. The sample has approximately 60,000 clones, more than 80% seen once. The trim removed 0 bases at V and 6 bases at J, leaving 5 bases unmatched. Germline-derived CDR1 and CDR2 are SGHVS and FQNEAQ. This CDR3 is 15 amino acids long. The receptor was isolated from an adult in good health. Sample: peripheral blood, taken on day 0 of MenACWY control vaccination. V and J are TRBV7-8 and TRBJ1-5; 7 nucleotides line up with TRBD1. CDR3 nucleotide sequence: TGTGCCAGCAGCTTAGCGACAGGGCTTCGTCAGCCCCAGCATTTT. Its protein is CASSLATGLRQPQHF.